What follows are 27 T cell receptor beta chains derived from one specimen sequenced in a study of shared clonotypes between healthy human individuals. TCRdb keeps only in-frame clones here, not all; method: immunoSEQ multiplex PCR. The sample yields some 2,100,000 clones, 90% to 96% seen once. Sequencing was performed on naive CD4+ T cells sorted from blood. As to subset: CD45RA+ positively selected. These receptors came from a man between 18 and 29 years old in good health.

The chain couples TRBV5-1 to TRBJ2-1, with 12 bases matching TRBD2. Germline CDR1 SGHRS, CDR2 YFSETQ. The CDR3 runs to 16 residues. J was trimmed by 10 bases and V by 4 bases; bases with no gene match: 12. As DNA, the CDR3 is TGCGCCAGCAGCCCGGCCGGGACTAGCGGGCGAGGAGAGCAGTTCTTC. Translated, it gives CASSPAGTSGRGEQFF.

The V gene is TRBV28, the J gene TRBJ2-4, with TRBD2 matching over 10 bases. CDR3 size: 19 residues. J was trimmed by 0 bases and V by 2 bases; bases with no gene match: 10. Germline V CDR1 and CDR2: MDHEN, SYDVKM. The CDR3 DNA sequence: TGTGCCAGCAGTTTAACGGCTAGCGGGGGCTCCCTAGCCAAAAACATTCAGTACTTC. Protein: CASSLTASGGSLAKNIQYF.

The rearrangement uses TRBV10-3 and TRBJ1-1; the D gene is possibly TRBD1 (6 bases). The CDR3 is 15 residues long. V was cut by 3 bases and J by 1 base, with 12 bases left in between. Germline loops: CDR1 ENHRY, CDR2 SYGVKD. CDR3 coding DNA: TGTGCCATCAGTGATCGGGCAGGGGCGAACACTGAAGCTTTCTTT. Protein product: CAISDRAGANTEAFF.

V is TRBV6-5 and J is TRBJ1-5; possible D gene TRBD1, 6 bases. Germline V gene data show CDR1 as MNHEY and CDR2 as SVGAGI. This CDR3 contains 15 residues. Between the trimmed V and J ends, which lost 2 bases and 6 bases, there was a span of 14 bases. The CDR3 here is CASSYGRGGGQPQHF. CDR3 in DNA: TGTGCCAGCAGTTACGGCAGGGGAGGCGGTCAGCCCCAGCATTTT.

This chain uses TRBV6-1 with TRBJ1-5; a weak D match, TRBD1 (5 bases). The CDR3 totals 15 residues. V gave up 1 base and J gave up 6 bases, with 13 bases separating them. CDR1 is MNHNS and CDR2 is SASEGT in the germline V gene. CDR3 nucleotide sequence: TGTGCCAGCAGTGAAGAGTTTACAGGCGGTCAGCCCCAGCATTTT. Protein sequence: CASSEEFTGGQPQHF.

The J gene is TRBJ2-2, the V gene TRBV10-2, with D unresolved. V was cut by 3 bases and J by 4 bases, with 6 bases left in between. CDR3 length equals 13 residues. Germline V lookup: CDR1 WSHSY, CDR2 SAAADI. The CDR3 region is CASSDYSTGELFF. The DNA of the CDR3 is TGCGCCAGCAGTGACTATAGCACCGGGGAGCTGTTTTTT.

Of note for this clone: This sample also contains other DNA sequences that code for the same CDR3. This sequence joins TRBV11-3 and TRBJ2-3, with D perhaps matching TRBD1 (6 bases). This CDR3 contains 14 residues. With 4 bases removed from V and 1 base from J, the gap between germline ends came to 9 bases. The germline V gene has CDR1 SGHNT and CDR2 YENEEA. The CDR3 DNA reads TGTGCCAGCAGCTCACGGACAGGCACAGATACGCAGTATTTT. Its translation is CASSSRTGTDTQYF. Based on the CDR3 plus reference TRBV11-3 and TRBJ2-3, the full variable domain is EAGVVQSPRYKIIEKKQPVAFWCNPISGHNTLYWYLQNLGQGPELLIRYENEEAVDDSQLPKDRFSAERLKGVDSTLKIQPAELGDSAVYLCASSSRTGTDTQYFGPGTRLTVL.

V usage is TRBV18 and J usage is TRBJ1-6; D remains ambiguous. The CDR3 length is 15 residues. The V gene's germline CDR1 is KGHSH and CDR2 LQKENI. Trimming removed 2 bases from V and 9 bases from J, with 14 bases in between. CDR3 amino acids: CASSPSGVLGSPLHF. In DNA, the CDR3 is TGTGCCAGCTCACCATCCGGGGTACTCGGTTCACCCCTCCACTTT.

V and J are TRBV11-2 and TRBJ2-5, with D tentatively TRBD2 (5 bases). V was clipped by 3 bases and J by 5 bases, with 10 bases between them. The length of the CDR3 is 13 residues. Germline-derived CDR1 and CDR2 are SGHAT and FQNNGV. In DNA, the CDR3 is TGTGCCAGCAGCTTTGGAGAGCGGGAGACCCAGTACTTC. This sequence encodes CASSFGERETQYF.

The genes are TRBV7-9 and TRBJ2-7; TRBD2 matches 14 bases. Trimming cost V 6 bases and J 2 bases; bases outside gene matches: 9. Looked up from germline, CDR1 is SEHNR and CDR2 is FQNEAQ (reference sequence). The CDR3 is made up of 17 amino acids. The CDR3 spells CASSSPGLAGDTYEQYF. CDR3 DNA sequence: TGTGCCAGCAGTTCCCCGGGACTAGCGGGGGACACCTACGAGCAGTACTTC.

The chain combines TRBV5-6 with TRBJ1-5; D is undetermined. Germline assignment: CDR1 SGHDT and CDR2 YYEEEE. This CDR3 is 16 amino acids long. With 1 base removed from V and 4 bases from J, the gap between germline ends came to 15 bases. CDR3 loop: CASSLFSEVVNQPQHF. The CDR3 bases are TGTGCCAGCAGCTTGTTTAGTGAGGTGGTAAATCAGCCCCAGCATTTT.

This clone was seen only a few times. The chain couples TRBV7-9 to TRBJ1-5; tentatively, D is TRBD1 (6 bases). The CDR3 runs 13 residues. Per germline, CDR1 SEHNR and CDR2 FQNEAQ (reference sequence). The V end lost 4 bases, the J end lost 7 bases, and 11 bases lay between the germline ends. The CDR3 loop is CASSSTGFQPQHF. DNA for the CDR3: TGTGCCAGCAGCTCCACAGGGTTCCAGCCCCAGCATTTT.

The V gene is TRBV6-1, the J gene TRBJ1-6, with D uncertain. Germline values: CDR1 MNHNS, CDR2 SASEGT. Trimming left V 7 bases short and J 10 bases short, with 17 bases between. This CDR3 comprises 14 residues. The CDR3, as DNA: TGTGCCAGCACCGAGCGGGTCGGAGGATCACCCCTCCACTTT. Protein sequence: CASTERVGGSPLHF.

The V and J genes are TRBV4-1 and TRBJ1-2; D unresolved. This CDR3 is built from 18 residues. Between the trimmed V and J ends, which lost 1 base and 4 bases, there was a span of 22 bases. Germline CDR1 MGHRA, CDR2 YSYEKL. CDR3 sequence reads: CASSQATRREGLGYGYTF. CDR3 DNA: TGCGCCAGCAGCCAAGCCACCCGAAGAGAGGGCTTGGGCTATGGCTACACCTTC.

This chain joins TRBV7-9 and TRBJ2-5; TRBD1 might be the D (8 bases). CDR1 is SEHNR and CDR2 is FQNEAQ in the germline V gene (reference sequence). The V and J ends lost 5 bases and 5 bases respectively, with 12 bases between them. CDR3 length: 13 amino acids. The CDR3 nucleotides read TGTGCCAGCAGCCAACAGGGGGGGGAGACCCAGTACTTC. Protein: CASSQQGGETQYF.

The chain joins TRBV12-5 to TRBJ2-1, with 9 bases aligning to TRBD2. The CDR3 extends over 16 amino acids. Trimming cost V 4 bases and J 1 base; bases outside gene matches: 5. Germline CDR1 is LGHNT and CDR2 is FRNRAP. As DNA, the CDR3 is TGTGCTAGTGGTTCGTTAGCGGGAGCGTCCTACAATGAGCAGTTCTTC. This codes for CASGSLAGASYNEQFF.

CDR3 bases: TGCAGCGTTTATGCCCGAATGGCCATGAACACTGAAGCTTTCTTT. Translated: CSVYARMAMNTEAFF. This rearrangement joins TRBV29-1 to TRBJ1-1; D not resolved. The germline V gene encodes CDR1 SQVTM and CDR2 ANQGSEA. CDR3 length: 15 residues. With 5 bases removed from V and 0 bases from J, the gap between germline ends came to 16 bases. The variable domain in full, completed from reference TRBV29-1 and TRBJ1-1, reads SAVISQKPSRDICQRGTSLTIQCQVDSQVTMMFWYRQQPGQSLTLIATANQGSEATYESGFVIDKFPISRPNLTFSTLTVSNMSPEDSSIYLCSVYARMAMNTEAFFGQGTRLTVV.

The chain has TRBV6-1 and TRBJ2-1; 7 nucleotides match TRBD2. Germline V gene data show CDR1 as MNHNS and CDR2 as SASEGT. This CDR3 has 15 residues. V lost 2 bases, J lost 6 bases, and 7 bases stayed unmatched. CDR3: CASSENGGGSNEQFF. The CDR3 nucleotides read TGTGCCAGCAGTGAAAATGGGGGAGGGTCCAATGAGCAGTTCTTC.

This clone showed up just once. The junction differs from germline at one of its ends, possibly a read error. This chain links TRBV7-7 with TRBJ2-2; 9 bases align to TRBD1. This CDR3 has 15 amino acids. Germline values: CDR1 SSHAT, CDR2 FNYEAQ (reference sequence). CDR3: CASSWGQGGTGELFF. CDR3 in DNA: TGTGCTAGCAGCTGGGGACAGGGTGGAACCGGGGAGCTGTTTTTT.

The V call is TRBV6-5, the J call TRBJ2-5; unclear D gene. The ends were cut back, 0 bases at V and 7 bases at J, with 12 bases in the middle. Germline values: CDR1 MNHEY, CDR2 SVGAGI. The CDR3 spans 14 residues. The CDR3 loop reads CASSYSKLVGTQYF. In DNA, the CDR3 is TGTGCCAGCAGTTACTCGAAATTAGTAGGGACCCAGTACTTC.

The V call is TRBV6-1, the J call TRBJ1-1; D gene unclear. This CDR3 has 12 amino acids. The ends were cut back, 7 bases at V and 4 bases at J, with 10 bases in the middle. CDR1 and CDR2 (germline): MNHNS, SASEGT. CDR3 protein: CASTRAGTEAFF. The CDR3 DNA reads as TGTGCCAGCACGAGGGCGGGCACTGAAGCTTTCTTT.

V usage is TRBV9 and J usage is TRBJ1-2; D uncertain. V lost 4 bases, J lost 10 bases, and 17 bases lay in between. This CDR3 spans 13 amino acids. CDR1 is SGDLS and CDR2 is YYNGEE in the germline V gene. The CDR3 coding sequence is TGTGCCAGCAGCCTACTCATCGGGTTTGACTACACCTTC. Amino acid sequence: CASSLLIGFDYTF. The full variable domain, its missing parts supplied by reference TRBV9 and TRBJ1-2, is DSGVTQTPKHLITATGQRVTLRCSPRSGDLSVYWYQQSLDQGLQFLIQYYNGEERAKGNILERFSAQQFPDLHSELNLSSLELGDSALYFCASSLLIGFDYTFGSGTRLTVV.

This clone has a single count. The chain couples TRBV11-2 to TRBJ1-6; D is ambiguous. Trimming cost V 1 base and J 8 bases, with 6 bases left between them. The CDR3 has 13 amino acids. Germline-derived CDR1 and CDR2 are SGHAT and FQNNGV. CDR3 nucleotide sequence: TGTGCCAGCAGCTTAGGCGGGGATTCACCCCTCCACTTT. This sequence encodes CASSLGGDSPLHF.

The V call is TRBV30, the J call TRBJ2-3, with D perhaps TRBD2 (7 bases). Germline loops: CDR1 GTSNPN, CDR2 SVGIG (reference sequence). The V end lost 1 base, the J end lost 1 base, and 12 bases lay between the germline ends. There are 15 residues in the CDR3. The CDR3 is CAWSGSGGRTDTQYF. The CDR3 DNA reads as TGTGCCTGGAGTGGTTCGGGGGGCCGCACAGATACGCAGTATTTT.

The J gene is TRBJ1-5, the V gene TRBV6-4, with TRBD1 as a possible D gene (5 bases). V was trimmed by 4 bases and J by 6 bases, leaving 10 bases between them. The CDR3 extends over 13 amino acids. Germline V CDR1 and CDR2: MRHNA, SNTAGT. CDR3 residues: CASSAWGGQPQHF. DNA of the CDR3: TGTGCCAGCAGTGCATGGGGGGGTCAGCCCCAGCATTTT.

This CDR3 reads CASSTTQGGVSGNTIYF. DNA for the CDR3: TGTGCCAGCAGCACCACCCAGGGGGGAGTCTCTGGAAACACCATATATTTT. This rearrangement joins TRBV5-4 to TRBJ1-3; TRBD1 aligns across 7 bases. Germline CDR1 is SGHNT and CDR2 is YYREEE (reference sequence). This CDR3 has 17 residues. The V segment lost 4 bases and the J segment 0 bases; nucleotides outside the gene matches: 10.

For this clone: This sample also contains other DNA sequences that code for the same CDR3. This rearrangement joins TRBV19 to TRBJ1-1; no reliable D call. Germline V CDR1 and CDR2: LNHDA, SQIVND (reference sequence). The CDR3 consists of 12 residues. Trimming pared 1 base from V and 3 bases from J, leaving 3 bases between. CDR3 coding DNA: TGTGCCAGTAGTATAGCAGACACTGAAGCTTTCTTT. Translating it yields CASSIADTEAFF.